The 21 T cell receptor beta chains below all came from one sample that was sequenced in a study of blood T cell repertoires in COVID-19. Sequenced by immunoSEQ multiplex PCR; TCRdb stores in-frame clones only, minus some. The table records approximately 100,000 clones, around 85% of them present only once. The sample taken for sequencing was peripheral blood. The source is a woman aged 80 or older with active or convalescent COVID-19.

This chain connects TRBV5-6 to TRBJ1-3; D perhaps matches TRBD1 (5 bases). V was trimmed by 6 bases and J by 5 bases, leaving 15 bases between them. This CDR3 contains 14 residues. Germline CDR1 is SGHDT and CDR2 is YYEEEE. As DNA, the CDR3 is TGTGCCAGCACCCAACGGGGGGTCCGAAACACCATATATTTT. This encodes CASTQRGVRNTIYF.

CDR3: CASKGGDDNEQFF. CDR3 bases: TGTGCCAGCAAGGGCGGGGATGACAATGAGCAGTTCTTC. The rearrangement uses TRBV2 and TRBJ2-1; a possible D gene is TRBD2 (6 bases). CDR3 length: 13 residues. The germline CDR1 and CDR2 sequences are SNHLY and FYNNEI. The ends were cut back, 7 bases at V and 5 bases at J, with 12 bases in the middle.

This clone has a handful of counts. The chain combines TRBV28 with TRBJ1-6, with unresolved D. Germline V gene data show CDR1 as MDHEN and CDR2 as SYDVKM. The CDR3 consists of 17 residues. The V and J ends lost 6 bases and 7 bases respectively, with 22 bases between them. The CDR3 nucleotides are TGTGCCAGCAGGGTTCTACGGCGGCCTTCGGCGAATTCACCCCTCCACTTT. Translation: CASRVLRRPSANSPLHF.

This sequence joins TRBV5-1 and TRBJ1-2; possible D gene TRBD1, 5 bases. The CDR3 is 13 residues long. The germline V and J ends were trimmed by 0 bases and 8 bases, with 11 bases remaining between them. CDR1 is SGHRS and CDR2 is YFSETQ in the germline V gene. CDR3 nucleotide sequence: TGCGCCAGCAGCTTGGGCCAGGGTGTGGGCTACACCTTC. Protein: CASSLGQGVGYTF.

The CDR3 DNA reads as TGTGCCAGCAGTTCGGACAGGGGTGAGCAGTTCTTC. As protein: CASSSDRGEQFF. This chain connects TRBV12-3 or TRBV12-4 to TRBJ2-1, with TRBD1 identical over 9 bases. V shed 4 bases, J shed 9 bases, and the junction held 1 base outside the gene matches. The CDR3 extends over 12 amino acids.

The V call is TRBV6-6, the J call TRBJ1-2; weak D call: TRBD1 (5 bases). The CDR3 extends over 14 amino acids. Trimming cost V 2 bases and J 6 bases, with 13 bases left between them. Per the germline V gene, CDR1 is MNHNY and CDR2 is SVGAGI (reference sequence). The CDR3 DNA reads as TGTGCCAGCAGTTACACGGGGGGAGTGAATGGCTACACCTTC. This sequence encodes CASSYTGGVNGYTF.

Only one count was recorded for this clone. The chain links TRBV6-5 to TRBJ2-3; 11 nucleotides align to TRBD1. The CDR3 runs 16 residues. Germline V CDR1 and CDR2: MNHEY, SVGAGI. The V and J ends lost 3 bases and 5 bases, in that order; junction bases with no gene match: 7. This chain's CDR3 is CASSYGRDRGGDTQYF. DNA of the CDR3: TGTGCCAGCAGTTATGGAAGGGACAGGGGGGGAGATACGCAGTATTTT.

J is TRBJ2-1 and V is TRBV3-1 (or the pseudogene TRBV3-2), with a weak D call TRBD2 (5 bases). CDR1 and CDR2 from the germline V gene are LGHDT and YNNKEL (reference sequence). CDR3 length equals 13 residues. V dropped 0 bases and J dropped 6 bases, with 6 bases sitting between them. The CDR3 here is CASSQEGVNEQFF. The CDR3 nucleotides read TGTGCCAGCAGCCAAGAGGGAGTCAATGAGCAGTTCTTC.

This clone was seen a handful of times. CDR3 sequence: CASSDGSSYEQYF. CDR3 bases: TGTGCCAGCAGTGATGGGAGCTCCTACGAGCAGTACTTC. The chain couples TRBV2 to TRBJ2-7; a possible D gene is TRBD2 (5 bases). Between the trimmed V and J ends, which lost 3 bases and 0 bases, there was a span of 6 bases. Germline CDR1 SNHLY, CDR2 FYNNEI. The CDR3 covers 13 residues.

A single count supports this clone. V gene TRBV28 combines with J gene TRBJ2-7; no clear D gene. CDR1 is MDHEN, CDR2 SYDVKM, per germline. The CDR3 is 12 residues long. Deletions cut 6 bases from V and 6 bases from J, with 12 bases between. CDR3 sequence: CASSPTWPEQYF. As DNA, the CDR3 is TGTGCCAGCAGCCCCACATGGCCCGAGCAGTACTTC.

The chain joins TRBV18 to TRBJ2-7, with D possibly TRBD1 on 6 matching bases. This CDR3 has 13 residues. Germline lookup yields CDR1 KGHSH and CDR2 LQKENI. V was clipped by 1 base and J by 6 bases, with 10 bases between them. The CDR3 reads CASSPLVRGEQYF. Here the CDR3 DNA reads TGTGCCAGCTCACCACTGGTCAGGGGCGAGCAGTACTTC.

The rearrangement uses TRBV19 and TRBJ1-2; 9 bases fit TRBD1. Germline trimming cut 7 bases from V and 8 bases from J; bases unmatched to any gene: 11. The CDR3 loop spans 14 amino acids. In germline, CDR1 is LNHDA, CDR2 SQIVND (reference sequence). CDR3 nucleotides: TGTGCCAGTACAATTTTGGGACAGGGTCGGGGCTACACCTTC. It encodes CASTILGQGRGYTF.

By proportion, this clone is medium-sized. The chain combines TRBV28 with TRBJ2-5; possibly TRBD1 for D (5 bases). This CDR3 spans 15 amino acids. The V and J ends lost 6 bases and 5 bases respectively, with 19 bases between them. Per the germline V gene, CDR1 is MDHEN and CDR2 is SYDVKM. CDR3 DNA sequence: TGTGCCAGCAGCTATGAGATGCTGGGGCGGGAGACCCAGTACTTC. The encoded protein is CASSYEMLGRETQYF.

This clone was seen only once. V usage is TRBV9 and J usage is TRBJ2-1; tentatively, D is TRBD2 (6 bases). Germline V gene lookup returns CDR1 SGDLS and CDR2 YYNGEE. The CDR3 has 13 residues. V was shortened by 2 bases and J by 8 bases, with 11 bases between the two germline ends. The CDR3 protein is CASSVSGSDEQFF. DNA for the CDR3: TGTGCCAGCAGCGTTTCCGGGAGTGATGAGCAGTTCTTC.

The rearrangement uses TRBV4-2 and TRBJ2-7; possible D gene TRBD1, 6 bases. V gave up 1 base and J gave up 4 bases, with 14 bases separating them. The CDR3 spans 15 residues. CDR1 is LGHNA and CDR2 is YNFKEQ in the germline V gene. The CDR3 DNA is TGTGCCAGCAGCCAAGCCGGCAGGGGCGCATACGAGCAGTACTTC. This translates into CASSQAGRGAYEQYF.

This clone was picked up a small number of times. The chain has TRBV20-1 and TRBJ1-5; 8 bases match TRBD1. The germline gives CDR1 DFQATT, CDR2 SNEGSKA (reference sequence). The CDR3 sequence is 15 residues long. Trimming took 3 bases from V and 1 from J; bases not matched to a gene: 5. CDR3 in DNA: TGCAGTGCTAGTCAGGGGGCTAACAGCAATCAGCCCCAGCATTTT. This encodes CSASQGANSNQPQHF.

The chain is built from TRBV18 and TRBJ1-3; D unresolved. CDR1 is KGHSH and CDR2 is LQKENI in the germline V gene. V lost 1 base, J lost 1 base, and 8 bases lay in between. The CDR3 sequence is 15 residues long. CDR3 in DNA: TGTGCCAGCTCACCACGTGAGTTTTCTGGAAACACCATATATTTT. Translation: CASSPREFSGNTIYF.

The V gene is TRBV28, the J gene TRBJ1-1; 7 bases align to TRBD1. From germline, CDR1 is MDHEN and CDR2 SYDVKM. This CDR3 contains 14 residues. V lost 7 bases, J lost 4 bases, and 9 bases stayed unmatched. CDR3 region: CASTHASGGTEAFF. The CDR3 DNA follows: TGTGCCAGCACTCACGCGTCAGGGGGCACTGAAGCTTTCTTT.

This clone was seen a handful of times. The chain employs TRBV30 and TRBJ1-5, with 7 bases that match TRBD1. Losses at the gene ends were 5 bases for V and 2 bases for J; bases not matched to a gene: 3. CDR1 GTSNPN and CDR2 SVGIG come from the germline V gene (reference sequence). CDR3 length: 13 amino acids. The CDR3 is CAWGTGGNQPQHF. The DNA for the CDR3 is TGTGCCTGGGGTACAGGGGGCAATCAGCCCCAGCATTTT.

The chain is built from TRBV5-1 and TRBJ1-6; no clear D gene. This CDR3 comprises 14 residues. The germline V and J ends were trimmed by 5 bases and 7 bases, with 13 bases remaining between them. Germline assignment: CDR1 SGHRS and CDR2 YFSETQ. This CDR3 is CASSLDGGNSPLHF. The CDR3 bases are TGCGCCAGCAGTTTAGACGGAGGGAATTCACCCCTCCACTTT.

This chain links TRBV27 with TRBJ2-7; 13 bases match TRBD2. CDR3 length: 16 amino acids. V shed 9 bases, J shed 0 bases, and the junction held 8 bases outside the gene matches. The germline V gene has CDR1 MNHEY and CDR2 SMNVEV (reference sequence). The CDR3 bases are TGTGCCAGTCAACGGACTAGCGGGGGTACCTCCTACGAGCAGTACTTC. Protein sequence: CASQRTSGGTSYEQYF.